This T cell receptor beta chain came from a study of blood T cell repertoires in COVID-19. Study summary: From the United States, Italy and Spain came samples of acute and convalescent COVID-19. PBMCs, B-cell-depleted T cells, or T cells were the source of the cDNA or gDNA that made up the material.

The assay was immunoSEQ multiplex PCR, and TCRdb's table has in-frame clones only and misses some. The sample lists fewer than 250,000 clones, 83% occurring once. Trimming stripped 3 bases from V and 1 base from J, with 16 bases between. Germline V gene lookup returns CDR1 SEHNR and CDR2 FQNEAQ (reference sequence). The CDR3 loop spans 16 amino acids. Source material: PBMCs or T cells enriched from blood (not recorded which). This TCR was recovered from a woman aged 35 to 49 who had been exposed to COVID-19. This chain links TRBV7-9 with TRBJ2-7, with D possibly being TRBD2 (5 bases). The CDR3 nucleotides are TGTGCCAGCAGCTTCCAGGAGAGGGTAGGATCCTACGAGCAGTACTTC. Its protein product is CASSFQERVGSYEQYF.